The 9 T cell receptor beta chains below were found in one sample sequenced in a study of blood T cell repertoires in COVID-19. Libraries were prepared by immunoSEQ multiplex PCR; TCRdb keeps only in-frame clonotypes and omits some of them. The sample holds 250,000 or so clones; 85% to 90% are singletons and the top ten take roughly 5%. Specimen: peripheral blood. Receptor source: a woman in her sixties with COVID-19, enrolled during active disease.

The chain has TRBV2 and TRBJ1-2; D possibly corresponds to TRBD1 (6 bases). V was cut by 6 bases and J by 3 bases, with 11 bases left in between. CDR1 is SNHLY, CDR2 FYNNEI, per germline. The CDR3 extends over 13 amino acids. CDR3 loop: CASSQTGDYGYTF. CDR3 in DNA: TGTGCCAGCAGCCAGACAGGTGACTATGGCTACACCTTC.

The chain recombines TRBV6-5 with TRBJ2-7, with 7 bases lining up with TRBD1. Germline-derived CDR1 and CDR2 are MNHEY and SVGAGI. This CDR3 has 13 residues. J gave up 2 bases and V 6 bases, and 4 bases lay outside the gene matches. This chain's CDR3 is CASSNTGAYEQYF. As DNA, the CDR3 is TGTGCCAGCAGCAATACAGGGGCCTACGAGCAGTACTTC.

V and J are TRBV6-4 and TRBJ2-3, with a tentative D call TRBD2 (5 bases). The CDR3 is 15 amino acids. V lost 5 bases to trimming and J lost 0 bases, with 12 bases between them. Germline V lookup: CDR1 MRHNA, CDR2 SNTAGT. The chain's CDR3 is CASSMDSISTDTQYF. DNA for the CDR3: TGTGCCAGCAGTATGGACTCCATTAGCACAGATACGCAGTATTTT.

J is TRBJ2-1 and V is TRBV10-3; the match to TRBD2 covers 9 bases. V was pared by 2 bases and J by 6 bases, with 8 bases of the junction left unmatched. This CDR3 comprises 16 residues. Germline V gene data show CDR1 as ENHRY and CDR2 as SYGVKD. This chain's CDR3 is CAISETRGGRGNEQFF. CDR3 DNA: TGTGCCATCAGTGAGACCCGTGGCGGGAGGGGCAATGAGCAGTTCTTC.

The chain joins TRBV6-2 or TRBV6-3 to TRBJ2-5, with 8 bases matching TRBD2. The CDR3 consists of 15 residues. J gave up 2 bases and V 4 bases, and 6 bases lay outside the gene matches. CDR1 is MNHEY and CDR2 is SVGEGT in the germline V gene. The CDR3 sequence: CASSSPLAEQETQYF. CDR3 in DNA: TGTGCCAGCAGTTCTCCACTAGCGGAGCAAGAGACCCAGTACTTC.

The chain uses TRBV28 and TRBJ1-5; 8 positions match TRBD1. Germline loops: CDR1 MDHEN, CDR2 SYDVKM. The junction had 7 bases not matched to a gene; V was cut back by 3 bases and J by 6 bases. The CDR3 runs 15 residues. The CDR3 reads CASSFGQGIVQPQHF. In nucleotides, the CDR3 is TGTGCCAGCAGTTTTGGACAGGGTATTGTTCAGCCCCAGCATTTT.

The J gene is TRBJ1-5, the V gene TRBV30, with no clear D. CDR3 length: 13 amino acids. CDR1 is GTSNPN and CDR2 is SVGIG in the germline V gene (reference sequence). Trimming removed 5 bases from V and 0 bases from J, with 8 bases in between. CDR3 loop: CAWDTDSNQPQHF. In nucleotides, the CDR3 is TGTGCCTGGGACACAGATAGCAATCAGCCCCAGCATTTT.

The gene calls are TRBV7-9 and TRBJ1-3, with D tentatively TRBD1 (6 bases). Trimming stripped 5 bases from V and 4 bases from J, with 12 bases between. The germline V gene encodes CDR1 SEHNR and CDR2 FQNEAQ (reference sequence). This CDR3 has 14 amino acids. CDR3 coding DNA: TGTGCCAGCAGCCCGCCGGGACACGGAAACACCATATATTTT. The encoded protein is CASSPPGHGNTIYF.

This clone was observed once. The V gene is TRBV24-1, the J gene TRBJ1-2; D might be TRBD1 (5 bases). The CDR3 spans 14 residues. The germline CDR1 and CDR2 sequences are KGHDR and SFDVKD. Trimming left V 7 bases short and J 4 bases short, with 15 bases between. CDR3 protein: CATSPSDRTYGYTF. The CDR3 coding sequence is TGTGCCACCAGCCCTTCCGACAGAACCTATGGCTACACCTTC.